This entry features one T cell receptor beta chain sequence. Measured with immunoSEQ multiplex PCR; TCRdb has only the in-frame clones, and not every one. The table lists 150,000 to 200,000 clones, 80% to 85% of them singletons. This sample is drawn from a study of blood T cell repertoires in COVID-19. Cohorts were based on clinical histories the participants reported. A COVID-19 case had been met by exposed participants during the 2 weeks before study entry. The germline V and J ends were trimmed by 5 bases and 2 bases, with 13 bases remaining between them. The CDR3 totals 15 residues. The germline V gene has CDR1 SEHNR and CDR2 FQNEAQ (reference sequence).

This TCR derives from a man aged 65 to 85 who had been exposed to COVID-19. Material: PBMCs or T cells enriched from blood (not recorded which). V and J are TRBV7-9 and TRBJ1-5; tentatively, D is TRBD1 (5 bases). The CDR3 is CASSPDGGRNQPQHF. The CDR3 DNA sequence: TGTGCCAGCAGCCCGGACGGGGGTCGCAATCAGCCCCAGCATTTT.